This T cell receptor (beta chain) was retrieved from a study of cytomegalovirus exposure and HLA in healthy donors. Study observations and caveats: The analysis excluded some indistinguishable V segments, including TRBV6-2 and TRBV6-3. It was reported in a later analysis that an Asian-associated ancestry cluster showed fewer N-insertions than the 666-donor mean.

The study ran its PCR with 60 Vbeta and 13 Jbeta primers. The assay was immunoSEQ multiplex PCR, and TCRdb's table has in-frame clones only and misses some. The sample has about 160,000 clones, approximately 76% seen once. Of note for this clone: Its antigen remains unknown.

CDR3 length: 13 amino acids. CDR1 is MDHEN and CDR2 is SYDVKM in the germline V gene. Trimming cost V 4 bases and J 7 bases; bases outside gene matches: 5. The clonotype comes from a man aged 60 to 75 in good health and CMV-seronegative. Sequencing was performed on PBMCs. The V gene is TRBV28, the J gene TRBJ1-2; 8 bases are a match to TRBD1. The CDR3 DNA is TGTGCCAGCAGTTGGCAGGGGGCGCGTGGCTACACCTTC. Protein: CASSWQGARGYTF.